The entry below describes one T cell receptor beta chain. The junction departs from the called germline gene at one end, perhaps through a read error. The sample originates from a study of glioma-infiltrating T cells. Amplification of TCR alpha and beta CDR3 regions from RNA used iRepertoire nested multiplex PCR. One-step reverse transcription and amplification started from roughly 100-400 ng of tissue mRNA or PBMC total RNA. TCRdb processed the multiplex PCR reads anew with MiXCR; each CDR3 protein has one entry. Among about 210,000 distinct CDR3 sequences listed, around 30% were seen once. The CDR3 has 14 amino acids. The V gene's germline CDR1 is MNHNY and CDR2 SVGAGI (reference sequence).

Sequencing was performed on glioma tissue, nonneoplastic brain tissue, or PBMCs (not recorded which). The chain employs TRBV6-6 and TRBJ2-3; possible D gene TRBD1, 5 bases. The clonotype was recovered from a human donor with low-grade glioma or glioblastoma, undergoing nonglioma brain surgery, or in good health (not recorded which). In DNA form, the CDR3 reads TGTGCCAGCAGCACCCAAGCAAAGACAGATAGGCAGTATTTT. Its protein product is CASSTQAKTDRQYF.